This T cell receptor beta chain derives from a study of blood T cell repertoires in COVID-19. Study in general: The United States, Italy and Spain were the sources of the acute and convalescent COVID-19 samples. PBMCs, B-cell-depleted T cells, or T cells provided the cDNA or gDNA that made up the material.

V was pared by 3 bases and J by 8 bases, with 11 bases between. There are 13 residues in the CDR3. CDR1 KGHSH and CDR2 LQKENI come from the germline V gene. Patients from Seattle were sampled longitudinally, starting during active infection. Per the original data handling: By means of reference gene primer amplification, nucleated cell counts were estimated. Method: immunoSEQ multiplex PCR; TCRdb's copy keeps in-frame clones and lacks some. The V and J calls and clone size are taken from that table; D and trimming were inferred from the DNA. This sample has 380,000 or so clones, with 86% found just once.

This sequence originates from an older woman with COVID-19, enrolled during active disease. The sequenced sample was peripheral blood. The chain joins TRBV18 to TRBJ2-1; possibly TRBD2 for D (5 bases). The CDR3 reads CASSPPGGHEQFF. CDR3 nucleotides: TGTGCCAGCTCACCCCCTGGCGGGCATGAGCAGTTCTTC.